Detailed here is one TCR beta chain. 13 Jbeta primers and 60 Vbeta primers were used for the PCR. Only in-frame clones appear in the TCRdb table, and some are missing; sequencing was by immunoSEQ multiplex PCR. The sample yields around 130,000 clones, 65% to 80% seen once. The sample originates from a study of cytomegalovirus exposure and HLA in healthy donors. Study summary: In a previous analysis, some 120 million unique TCR beta sequences were found from roughly 180 million T cells.

Looked up from germline, CDR1 is SGHAT and CDR2 is FQNNGV. J lost 6 bases, V lost 5 bases, and 9 bases had no gene match. The CDR3 has 15 amino acids. This TCR came from a woman aged 18 to 35 in good health and CMV-seronegative. The sample taken for sequencing was PBMCs. The V call is TRBV11-2, the J call TRBJ2-3; 9 bases agree with TRBD2. CDR3 DNA sequence: TGTGCCAGCAGCCTGCGGGAGGGCCTAGCCGATACGCAGTATTTT. Amino acid sequence: CASSLREGLADTQYF. Full variable domain (missing parts from reference TRBV11-2 and TRBJ2-3): EAGVAQSPRYKIIEKRQSVAFWCNPISGHATLYWYQQILGQGPKLLIQFQNNGVVDDSQLPKDRFSAERLKGVDSTLKIQPAKLEDSAVYLCASSLREGLADTQYFGPGTRLTVL.